The 25 T cell receptor beta chains in this list originate from one sample, sequenced in a study of cytomegalovirus exposure and HLA in healthy donors. PCR employed 60 Vbeta and 13 Jbeta primers. Here immunoSEQ multiplex PCR was the method, and the copy in TCRdb shows in-frame clones only, minus some. The sample has about 120,000 clones; roughly 60% are singletons. The specimen was PBMCs. The receptor set was obtained from a man aged 35-49 years in good health and CMV-seropositive.

The V and J genes are TRBV19 and TRBJ1-1; no firm D call. V lost 6 bases and J lost 6, with 20 bases in between. The V gene's germline CDR1 is LNHDA and CDR2 SQIVND (reference sequence). The CDR3 sequence is 15 residues long. CDR3 amino acids: CASSLVAGVIAEAFF. The CDR3, as DNA: TGTGCCAGTAGCCTTGTGGCCGGAGTAATCGCTGAAGCTTTCTTT.

The chain has TRBV5-1 and TRBJ1-2; TRBD1 agrees at 11 bases. The V and J ends lost 4 bases and 7 bases, in that order; junction bases with no gene match: 9. Germline V gives CDR1 SGHRS, CDR2 YFSETQ. The CDR3 has 15 amino acids. The CDR3 loop is CASSLYQGTGGGYTF. The DNA for the CDR3 is TGCGCCAGCAGCCTGTACCAGGGGACAGGGGGTGGCTACACCTTC.

The V and J genes are TRBV2 and TRBJ1-6; 8 nucleotides agree with TRBD1. CDR1 and CDR2 (germline): SNHLY, FYNNEI. The CDR3 runs to 15 residues. V was pared by 8 bases and J by 7 bases, with 10 bases of the junction left unmatched. CDR3 nucleotides: TGTGCCAGCTATGAGAGGACAGGGTTAAATTCACCCCTCCACTTT. Its protein is CASYERTGLNSPLHF.

V gene TRBV7-9 combines with J gene TRBJ2-2, with D possibly being TRBD1 (5 bases). V gave up 2 bases and J gave up 4 bases, with 11 bases separating them. The CDR3 runs 15 residues. Germline assignment: CDR1 SEHNR and CDR2 FQNEAQ (reference sequence). CDR3 region: CASSLHDSITGELFF. Here the CDR3 DNA reads TGTGCCAGCAGCTTACACGACAGCATCACCGGGGAGCTGTTTTTT.

This chain joins TRBV14 and TRBJ2-3, with TRBD2 identical over 9 bases. This CDR3 comprises 17 residues. CDR1 SGHDN and CDR2 FVKESK come from the germline V gene. V was clipped by 4 bases and J by 5 bases; unmatched bases: 13. CDR3 protein: CASSRLVVSGSRDTQYF. DNA of the CDR3: TGTGCCAGCAGCCGCCTAGTTGTTAGCGGGAGTAGAGATACGCAGTATTTT.

The chain carries TRBV9 and TRBJ1-4; 10 nucleotides agree with TRBD1. This CDR3 has 15 residues. From germline, CDR1 is SGDLS and CDR2 YYNGEE. The trim removed 3 bases at V and 4 bases at J, leaving 3 bases unmatched. CDR3 coding DNA: TGTGCCAGCAGCGCGACAGGGGGCGATAATGAAAAACTGTTTTTT. Protein sequence: CASSATGGDNEKLFF.

This clone was observed a handful of times. This rearrangement joins TRBV4-3 to TRBJ1-4; D unclear. V was cut by 1 base and J by 0 bases, with 6 bases left in between. The CDR3 totals 15 residues. Germline V gene lookup returns CDR1 LGHNA and CDR2 YSLEER. CDR3 region: CASSQGLSTNEKLFF. Here the CDR3 DNA reads TGCGCCAGCAGCCAAGGGCTTTCAACTAATGAAAAACTGTTTTTT.

This chain joins TRBV5-4 and TRBJ1-4, with TRBD1 matching over 8 bases. Germline CDR1 reads SGHNT; CDR2 reads YYREEE (reference sequence). The V and J ends lost 1 base and 7 bases, in that order; junction bases with no gene match: 3. The CDR3 is made up of 14 amino acids. CDR3 sequence: CASSLQGAVEKLFF. The DNA of the CDR3 is TGTGCCAGCAGCTTGCAGGGGGCGGTTGAAAAACTGTTTTTT.

This chain connects TRBV7-2 to TRBJ1-1; 8 nucleotides line up with TRBD1. The ends lost 4 bases at V and 11 bases at J; junction bases unmatched: 12. The CDR3 totals 14 residues. The V gene's germline CDR1 is SGHTA and CDR2 FQGNSA. The CDR3 DNA reads as TGTGCCAGCAGCTCCCGCGGACAGGGCCTAGGGGCTTTCTTT. It codes for CASSSRGQGLGAFF.

The chain joins TRBV2 to TRBJ1-5; D gene ambiguous. The V and J ends lost 2 bases and 5 bases respectively, with 7 bases between them. The germline gives CDR1 SNHLY, CDR2 FYNNEI. CDR3 size: 13 residues. The CDR3 loop reads CASSENRDQPQHF. DNA for the CDR3: TGTGCCAGCAGTGAAAACAGAGATCAGCCCCAGCATTTT.

V is TRBV19 and J is TRBJ2-2; D not resolved. The V gene's germline CDR1 is LNHDA and CDR2 SQIVND (reference sequence). Trimming shortened V by 3 bases and J by 4 bases, and 9 bases separated the two germline ends. The CDR3 has 14 amino acids. The CDR3 sequence: CASSILAVTGELFF. The CDR3 nucleotides read TGTGCCAGTAGTATCTTGGCAGTCACCGGGGAGCTGTTTTTT.

The genes are TRBV15 and TRBJ1-1; unclear D gene. Germline CDR1 reads LNHNV; CDR2 reads YYDKDF (reference sequence). The ends were cut back, 1 base at V and 4 bases at J, with 25 bases in the middle. This CDR3 comprises 19 residues. The CDR3 coding sequence is TGTGCCACCAGCAGAGGAAGAATCGGGGAAGGGAACTCGGGCACTGAAGCTTTCTTT. It yields the protein CATSRGRIGEGNSGTEAFF.

V is TRBV29-1 and J is TRBJ1-4; D is undetermined. The V and J ends lost 7 bases and 3 bases respectively, with 15 bases between them. The germline gives CDR1 SQVTM, CDR2 ANQGSEA. The CDR3 has 14 amino acids. The CDR3 nucleotides are TGCAGCGGAAGAGCGGGCACTTCTAATGAAAAACTGTTTTTT. Protein sequence: CSGRAGTSNEKLFF.

This sequence joins TRBV9 and TRBJ2-2, with 8 bases fitting TRBD1. Looked up from germline, CDR1 is SGDLS and CDR2 is YYNGEE. The V gene end was trimmed by 4 bases and the J gene end by 0 bases; junction bases not matched to a gene: 5. This CDR3 has 16 amino acids. The chain's CDR3 is CASSFTDRANTGELFF. The CDR3 nucleotides read TGTGCCAGCAGCTTTACGGACAGGGCGAACACCGGGGAGCTGTTTTTT.

This chain connects TRBV6-4 to TRBJ2-1, with D tentatively TRBD1 (5 bases). In germline, CDR1 is MRHNA, CDR2 SNTAGT. The CDR3 extends over 13 amino acids. V lost 6 bases, J lost 4 bases, and 10 bases lay in between. The CDR3 spells CASSATEYNEQFF. CDR3 sequence (DNA): TGTGCCAGCAGCGCGACAGAGTACAATGAGCAGTTCTTC.

In its sample, this clone was seen a few times. The chain carries TRBV13 and TRBJ2-5; no firm D call. This CDR3 has 13 residues. Trimming shortened V by 0 bases and J by 5 bases, and 7 bases separated the two germline ends. In germline, CDR1 is PRHDT, CDR2 FYEKMQ (reference sequence). CDR3 sequence reads: CASSLGIGETQYF. The CDR3 region has the DNA TGTGCCAGCAGCTTAGGGATCGGGGAGACCCAGTACTTC.

V is TRBV14 and J is TRBJ2-1, with TRBD2 identical over 11 bases. The V segment lost 0 bases and the J segment 0 bases; nucleotides outside the gene matches: 4. This CDR3 has 18 amino acids. Germline CDR1 is SGHDN and CDR2 is FVKESK. CDR3 in amino acids: CASSQDEGLAVSYNEQFF. CDR3 nucleotides: TGTGCCAGCAGCCAAGATGAGGGACTAGCGGTCTCCTACAATGAGCAGTTCTTC.

This chain links TRBV21-1 with TRBJ2-7; TRBD1 is taken as the D call from the table, unchecked against the DNA. TRBV21-1 is marked as a pseudogene. The CDR3 loop spans 13 amino acids. In DNA form, the CDR3 reads TGTGCCAGCAGCAACAGGGGATCCTACGAGCAGTACTTC. Protein: CASSNRGSYEQYF.

This clone was seen a handful of times. CDR3 region: CASSLRGKTEAFF. CDR3 DNA: TGTGCCAGCAGCTTAAGGGGAAAGACTGAAGCTTTCTTT. This chain connects TRBV7-8 to TRBJ1-1, with a possible D match to TRBD1 (5 bases). The germline gives CDR1 SGHVS, CDR2 FQNEAQ. Trimming removed 2 bases at V and 5 bases at J, with 9 bases between. CDR3 length equals 13 residues. The variable domain in full, with the rest retrieved from reference TRBV7-8 and TRBJ1-1, is GAGVSQSPRYKVAKRGQDVALRCDPISGHVSLFWYQQALGQGPEFLTYFQNEAQLDKSGLPSDRFFAERPEGSVSTLKIQRTQQEDSAVYLCASSLRGKTEAFFGQGTRLTVV.

The chain carries TRBV7-2 and TRBJ2-2, with 11 positions matching TRBD2. Trimming removed 1 base from V and 5 bases from J; junction bases left unmatched: 6. Per the germline V gene, CDR1 is SGHTA and CDR2 is FQGNSA. This CDR3 is 17 amino acids long. In nucleotides, the CDR3 is TGTGCCAGCAGCTTAGGACTAGCGGGGAGAGTAACCGGGGAGCTGTTTTTT. It codes for CASSLGLAGRVTGELFF. Looking up the rest from reference TRBV7-2 and TRBJ2-2 gives the full variable domain: GAGVSQSPSNKVTEKGKDVELRCDPISGHTALYWYRQSLGQGLEFLIYFQGNSAPDKSGLPSDRFSAERTGGSVSTLTIQRTQQEDSAVYLCASSLGLAGRVTGELFFGEGSRLTVL.

The chain is built from TRBV5-4 and TRBJ1-2, with a weak D call TRBD1 (6 bases). The CDR3 is made up of 13 amino acids. Trimming removed 1 base at V and 4 bases at J, with 8 bases between. The germline gives CDR1 SGHNT, CDR2 YYREEE (reference sequence). CDR3 amino acids: CASSLTGPYGYTF. The CDR3 DNA reads TGTGCCAGCAGCTTGACAGGGCCCTATGGCTACACCTTC.

V gene TRBV10-3 combines with J gene TRBJ1-1; D is unclear. This CDR3 contains 11 residues. V dropped 6 bases and J dropped 7 bases, with 9 bases sitting between them. Germline V gives CDR1 ENHRY, CDR2 SYGVKD. The CDR3 here is CAIRARSEAFF. Written as DNA, the CDR3 is TGTGCCATCAGGGCCCGGAGTGAAGCTTTCTTT.

The table lists this clone with a count of one. The gene calls are TRBV10-1 and TRBJ2-3; TRBD1 agrees at 9 bases. The CDR3 runs 18 residues. V shed 5 bases and J 4 bases; nucleotides not matched to a gene: 16. CDR1 is WNHNN, CDR2 SYGVQD, per germline (reference sequence). The CDR3, as DNA: TGCGCCAGCAGTCCATTCCTGACCCCGGGACAGGGCCCAGATACGCAGTATTTT. It codes for CASSPFLTPGQGPDTQYF.

The V and J genes are TRBV5-1 and TRBJ2-5; 9 positions match TRBD2. Germline CDR1 reads SGHRS; CDR2 reads YFSETQ. J lost 5 bases, V lost 3 bases, and 5 bases had no gene match. The CDR3 is 14 residues long. Here the CDR3 DNA reads TGCGCCAGCAGCTACCAGAGCGGGGGGGAGACCCAGTACTTC. Amino acids: CASSYQSGGETQYF.

As concerns this clone: As the CDR3 is not closed by the conserved phenylalanine or tryptophan, this likely results from a read error. CDR3 residues: CASSPRNYGYTS. CDR3 in DNA: TGTGCCAGCAGTCCTAGGAACTATGGCTACACCTCC. The V gene is TRBV6-5, the J gene TRBJ1-2; D remains unclear. V was cut by 5 bases and J by 2 bases, with 6 bases left in between. The CDR3 sequence is 12 residues long. The germline V gene has CDR1 MNHEY and CDR2 SVGAGI.